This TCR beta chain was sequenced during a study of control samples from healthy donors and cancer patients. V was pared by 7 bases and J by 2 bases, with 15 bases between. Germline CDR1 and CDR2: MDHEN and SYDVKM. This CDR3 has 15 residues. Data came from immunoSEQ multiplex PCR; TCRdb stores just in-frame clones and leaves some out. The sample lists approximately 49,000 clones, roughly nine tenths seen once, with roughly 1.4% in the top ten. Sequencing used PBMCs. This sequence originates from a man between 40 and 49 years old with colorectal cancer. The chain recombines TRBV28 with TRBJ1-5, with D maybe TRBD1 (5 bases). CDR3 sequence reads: CASIYGGQGNQPQHF. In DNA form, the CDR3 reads TGTGCCAGCATTTATGGGGGTCAAGGCAATCAGCCCCAGCATTTT.